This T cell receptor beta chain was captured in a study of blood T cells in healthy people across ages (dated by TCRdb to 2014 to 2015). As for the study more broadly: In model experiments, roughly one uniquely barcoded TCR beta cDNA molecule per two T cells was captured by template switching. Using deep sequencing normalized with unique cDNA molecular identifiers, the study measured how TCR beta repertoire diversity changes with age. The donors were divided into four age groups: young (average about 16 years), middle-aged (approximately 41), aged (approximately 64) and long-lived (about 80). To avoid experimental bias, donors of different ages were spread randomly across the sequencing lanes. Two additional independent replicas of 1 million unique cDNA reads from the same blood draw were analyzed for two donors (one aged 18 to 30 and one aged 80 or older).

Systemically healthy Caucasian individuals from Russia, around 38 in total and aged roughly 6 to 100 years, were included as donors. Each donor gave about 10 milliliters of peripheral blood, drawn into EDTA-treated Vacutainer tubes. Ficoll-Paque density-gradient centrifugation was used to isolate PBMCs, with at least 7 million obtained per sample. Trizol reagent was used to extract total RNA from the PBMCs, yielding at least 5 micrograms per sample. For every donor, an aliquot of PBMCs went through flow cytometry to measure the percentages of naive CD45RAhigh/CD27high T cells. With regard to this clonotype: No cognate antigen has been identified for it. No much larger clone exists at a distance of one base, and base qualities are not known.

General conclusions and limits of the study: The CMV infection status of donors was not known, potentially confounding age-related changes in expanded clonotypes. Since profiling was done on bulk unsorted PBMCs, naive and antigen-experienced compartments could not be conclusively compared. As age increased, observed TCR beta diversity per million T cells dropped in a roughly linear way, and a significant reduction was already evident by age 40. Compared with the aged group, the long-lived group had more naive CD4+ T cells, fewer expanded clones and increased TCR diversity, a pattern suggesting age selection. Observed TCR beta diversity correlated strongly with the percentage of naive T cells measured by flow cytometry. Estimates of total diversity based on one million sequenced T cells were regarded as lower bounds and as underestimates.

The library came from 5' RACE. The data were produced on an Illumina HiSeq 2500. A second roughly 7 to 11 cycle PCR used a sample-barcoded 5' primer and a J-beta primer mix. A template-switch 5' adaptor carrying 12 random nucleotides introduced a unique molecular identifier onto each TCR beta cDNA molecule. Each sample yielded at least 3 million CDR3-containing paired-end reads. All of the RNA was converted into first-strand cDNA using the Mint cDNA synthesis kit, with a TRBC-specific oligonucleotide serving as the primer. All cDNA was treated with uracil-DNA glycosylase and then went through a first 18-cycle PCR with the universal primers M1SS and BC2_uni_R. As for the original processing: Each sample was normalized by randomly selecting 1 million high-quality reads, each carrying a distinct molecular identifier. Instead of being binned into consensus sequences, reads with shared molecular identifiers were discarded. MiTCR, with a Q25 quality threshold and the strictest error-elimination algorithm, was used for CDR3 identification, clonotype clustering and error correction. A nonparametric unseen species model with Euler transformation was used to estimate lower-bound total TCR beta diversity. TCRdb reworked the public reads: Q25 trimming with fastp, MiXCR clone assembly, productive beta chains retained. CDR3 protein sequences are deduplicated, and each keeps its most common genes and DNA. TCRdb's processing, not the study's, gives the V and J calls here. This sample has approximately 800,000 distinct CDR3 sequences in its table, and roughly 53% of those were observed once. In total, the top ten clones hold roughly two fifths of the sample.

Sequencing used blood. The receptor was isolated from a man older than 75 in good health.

The DNA reads as follows: TGTGCCAGCGGACTAGCGGGAGATTTTAGATACGCGTATTTT. This codes for CASGLAGDFRYAYF. The receptor chain draws on TRBV6-6 and TRBJ2-3; 13 central bases correspond to TRBD2. V is cut back by 8 bases and J by 14 bases, with 13 bases in the junction unmatched. Its CDR3 holds 14 amino acids, cysteine through phenylalanine. The only DNA kept is the CDR3, 42 bases in frame from the first base. Taken from the germline V gene (reference sequence), the CDR1 and CDR2 loops are MNHNY and SVGAGI.